A single sample is the source of the 7 T cell receptor beta chains below, sequenced in a study of shared clonotypes between healthy human individuals (dated by TCRdb to the early 2020s). The library relied on the immunoSEQ multiplex PCR assay. TCRdb retrieved this table from immuneACCESS and kept in-frame rearrangements only. Not all clones are present; in checked studies, unresolved V genes account for under half, and no reason is known for the remainder. The sample profile shows around 500,000 clones; around 73% of them were found once. The ten biggest clones cover 12% of the sample. Sequenced material: PBMCs. These receptors were collected from a woman between 40 and 50 years old in good health. Some clones in this sample may be carry-over from other donors' samples.

V usage is TRBV30 and J usage is TRBJ1-5; D perhaps matches TRBD1 (5 bases). Trimming removed 1 base at V and 8 bases at J, with 12 bases between. Germline V gene sequence: CDR1 GTSNPN, CDR2 SVGIG (reference sequence). The CDR3 runs to 13 residues. CDR3 DNA sequence: TGTGCCTGGAGTGCAGGGACTATTGAGCCCCAGCATTTT. Protein: CAWSAGTIEPQHF.

The chain employs TRBV11-2 and TRBJ2-1, with TRBD2 matching over 10 bases. This CDR3 is 17 amino acids long. Trimming removed 4 bases from V and 6 bases from J; junction bases left unmatched: 12. Per germline, CDR1 SGHAT and CDR2 FQNNGV. CDR3 in amino acids: CASSSREVAGGLNEQFF. CDR3 in DNA: TGTGCCAGCAGCTCCCGAGAGGTAGCGGGAGGACTCAATGAGCAGTTCTTC.

The CDR3 loop reads CASSPRIGDEQFF. As DNA, the CDR3 is TGTGCCAGCTCACCCCGGATAGGCGATGAGCAGTTCTTC. V usage is TRBV18 and J usage is TRBJ2-1; D is uncertain. V was clipped by 3 bases and J by 8 bases, with 11 bases between them. This CDR3 is built from 13 residues. CDR1 is KGHSH and CDR2 is LQKENI in the germline V gene.

The chain carries TRBV29-1 and TRBJ1-5; tentatively, D is TRBD1 (6 bases). The V gene lost 3 bases and the J gene lost 7 bases, with 16 bases spanning the gap. This CDR3 contains 14 residues. Germline loops: CDR1 SQVTM, CDR2 ANQGSEA. CDR3 loop: CSVDEGGGGQPQHF. CDR3 sequence (DNA): TGCAGCGTTGATGAGGGGGGTGGCGGACAGCCCCAGCATTTT. The full variable domain, completed using reference TRBV29-1 and TRBJ1-5, is SAVISQKPSRDICQRGTSLTIQCQVDSQVTMMFWYRQQPGQSLTLIATANQGSEATYESGFVIDKFPISRPNLTFSTLTVSNMSPEDSSIYLCSVDEGGGGQPQHFGDGTRLSIL.

The chain carries TRBV25-1 and TRBJ2-1; 11 positions agree with TRBD2. The CDR3 length is 15 residues. Germline V gene lookup returns CDR1 MGHDK and CDR2 SYGVNS. Germline trimming cut 4 bases from V and 8 bases from J; bases unmatched to any gene: 7. This CDR3 reads CASSATSGSGDEQFF. The CDR3 nucleotides read TGTGCCAGCAGTGCCACTAGCGGGAGTGGGGATGAGCAGTTCTTC.

The sample holds many counts of this clone. The V call is TRBV27, the J call TRBJ1-2; D might be TRBD1 (5 bases). From germline, CDR1 is MNHEY and CDR2 SMNVEV (reference sequence). This CDR3 spans 14 amino acids. V was shortened by 5 bases and J by 2 bases, with 12 bases between the two germline ends. This CDR3 reads CASSLSWGNYGYTF. CDR3 in DNA: TGTGCCAGCAGTCTTAGTTGGGGCAACTATGGCTACACCTTC.

The chain recombines TRBV15 with TRBJ2-3; a possible D gene is TRBD1 (6 bases). Germline V gene data show CDR1 as LNHNV and CDR2 as YYDKDF (reference sequence). The CDR3 consists of 14 residues. The V gene lost 0 bases and the J gene lost 7 bases, with 11 bases spanning the gap. CDR3 DNA: TGTGCCACCAGCAGAGATCGTTGGGACAATACGCAGTATTTT. Translation gives CATSRDRWDNTQYF.